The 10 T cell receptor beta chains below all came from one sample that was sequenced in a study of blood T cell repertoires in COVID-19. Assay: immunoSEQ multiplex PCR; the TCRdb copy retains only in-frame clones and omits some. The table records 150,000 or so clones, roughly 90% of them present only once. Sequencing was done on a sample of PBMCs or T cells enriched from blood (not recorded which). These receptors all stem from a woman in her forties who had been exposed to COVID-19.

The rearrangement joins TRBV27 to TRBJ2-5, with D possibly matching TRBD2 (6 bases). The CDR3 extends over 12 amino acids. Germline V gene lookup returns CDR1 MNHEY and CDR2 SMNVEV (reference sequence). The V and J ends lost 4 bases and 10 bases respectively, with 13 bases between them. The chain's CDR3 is CASSSPLGGQYF. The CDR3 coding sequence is TGTGCCAGCAGTTCACCCCTGGGGGGCCAGTACTTC.

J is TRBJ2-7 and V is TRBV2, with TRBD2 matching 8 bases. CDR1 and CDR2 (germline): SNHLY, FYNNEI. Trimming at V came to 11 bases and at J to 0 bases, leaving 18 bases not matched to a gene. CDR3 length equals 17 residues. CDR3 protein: CASKEAIERGSSYEQYF. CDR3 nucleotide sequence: TGTGCCTCTAAAGAGGCGATTGAGCGGGGGAGCTCCTACGAGCAGTACTTC.

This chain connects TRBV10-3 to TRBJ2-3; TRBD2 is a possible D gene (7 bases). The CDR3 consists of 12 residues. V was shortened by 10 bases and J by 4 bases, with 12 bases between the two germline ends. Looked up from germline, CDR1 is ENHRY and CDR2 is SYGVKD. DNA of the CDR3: TGTGCCAGCGAGGGGGGGGCAGATACGCAGTATTTT. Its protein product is CASEGGADTQYF.

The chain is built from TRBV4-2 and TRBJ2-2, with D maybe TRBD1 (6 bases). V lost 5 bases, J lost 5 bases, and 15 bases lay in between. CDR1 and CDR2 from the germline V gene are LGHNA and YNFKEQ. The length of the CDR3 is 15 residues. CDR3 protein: CASSLHRDDTGELFF. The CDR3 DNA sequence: TGTGCCAGCAGCTTACACAGGGACGATACCGGGGAGCTGTTTTTT.

CDR3 nucleotides: TGCGCCAGCAGCTTGGCCGGGACAGAAAATTCACCCCTCCACTTT. This codes for CASSLAGTENSPLHF. The chain employs TRBV5-1 and TRBJ1-6; 7 positions match TRBD1. The J segment lost 7 bases and the V segment lost 0 bases, leaving 4 bases of the junction unmatched. Germline lookup yields CDR1 SGHRS and CDR2 YFSETQ. The CDR3 runs to 15 residues.

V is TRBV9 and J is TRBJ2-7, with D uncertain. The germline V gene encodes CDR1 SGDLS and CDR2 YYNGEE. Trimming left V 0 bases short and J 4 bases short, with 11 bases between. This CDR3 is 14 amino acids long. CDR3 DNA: TGTGCCAGCAGCGTAGATGGCAGTTTTTACGAGCAGTACTTC. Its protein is CASSVDGSFYEQYF.

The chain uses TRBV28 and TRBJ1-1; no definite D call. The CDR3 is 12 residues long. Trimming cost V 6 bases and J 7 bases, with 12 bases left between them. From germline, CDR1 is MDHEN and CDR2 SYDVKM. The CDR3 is CASRPPGVEAFF. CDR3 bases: TGTGCCAGCAGACCCCCCGGGGTTGAAGCTTTCTTT.

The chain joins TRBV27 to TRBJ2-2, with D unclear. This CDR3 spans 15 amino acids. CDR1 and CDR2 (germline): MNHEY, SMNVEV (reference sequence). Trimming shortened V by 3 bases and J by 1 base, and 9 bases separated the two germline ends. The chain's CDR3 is CASSLPTRNTGELFF. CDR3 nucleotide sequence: TGTGCCAGCAGTTTGCCGACTCGGAACACCGGGGAGCTGTTTTTT.

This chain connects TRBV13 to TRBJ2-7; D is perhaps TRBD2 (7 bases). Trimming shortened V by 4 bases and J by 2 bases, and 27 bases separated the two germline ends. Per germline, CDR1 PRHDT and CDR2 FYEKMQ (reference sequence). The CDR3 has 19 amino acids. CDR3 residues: CASSSITGGAAGAAYEQYF. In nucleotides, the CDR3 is TGTGCCAGCAGCTCTATTACCGGTGGTGCCGCGGGGGCCGCCTACGAGCAGTACTTC.

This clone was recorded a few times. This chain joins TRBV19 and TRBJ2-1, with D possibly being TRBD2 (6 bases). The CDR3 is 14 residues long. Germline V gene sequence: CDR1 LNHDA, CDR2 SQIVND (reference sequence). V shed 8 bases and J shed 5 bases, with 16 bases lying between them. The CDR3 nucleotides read TGTGCCAGTGGGCGGGCTAGCGCCGACAATGAGCAGTTCTTC. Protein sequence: CASGRASADNEQFF.